This T cell receptor beta chain emerged from a study of shared clonotypes between healthy human individuals. Study findings and constraints: Naive subsets typically showed greater estimated richness than memory subsets.

The V end lost 0 bases, the J end lost 8 bases, and 17 bases lay between the germline ends. This CDR3 region has 15 residues. CDR1 and CDR2 (germline): SGHRS, YFSETQ. The assay ran at deep level. Replicate sorted-subset PCRs were loaded with around 220 ng DNA, about 30,000 T cell genomes. Authors' processing steps: ImmunoSEQ junction-only sequences lacked quality scores, so their filtering differed. Only in-frame clones appear in the TCRdb table, and some are missing; sequencing was by immunoSEQ multiplex PCR. V and J calls and clone size are copied from that table; D and trimming were computed from the DNA. The table has under 850,000 clones, 55% to 75% seen once. Ten or more counts support this clone. What it binds is unknown.

The specimen sequenced was memory CD4+ T cells sorted from blood. Sample subset: CD45RA-negative fraction. J is TRBJ1-2 and V is TRBV5-1, with a weak D call TRBD1 (5 bases). The origin of this receptor is a woman aged 30 to 39 in good health. The CDR3 reads CASSLAPGPRGGYTF. CDR3 DNA sequence: TGCGCCAGCAGCTTGGCTCCAGGGCCCCGAGGGGGCTACACCTTC.